This is a list of T cell receptor beta chains from one sample in a study of blood T cell repertoires in COVID-19. Libraries were prepared by immunoSEQ multiplex PCR; TCRdb keeps only in-frame clonotypes and omits some of them. The sample includes hundreds of thousands of clones, roughly 85% of them seen just once. The sequencing sample was made of peripheral blood. These receptors were taken from a woman aged 30 to 39 with active or convalescent COVID-19. The CDR3 runs from the conserved cysteine through the conserved F or W. D genes are given only for firm matches. The listing skips clone size in some rows; elsewhere it reads once, few, many or a size class.

cdr3_nt cdr3_aa clone_size j_call v_call d_call
TGTGCCAGCAGTTACTCTAACGAGCAGTACTTC CASSYSNEQYF few TRBJ2-7 TRBV6-5 -
TGTGCCAGTCGTCGGGGGGGGGCAAGGCAGCCCCAGCATTTT CASRRGGARQPQHF - TRBJ1-5 TRBV19 -
TGTGCCAGCAGCTTAGGTCCCGTGGGTAGGGGTACGGAGACCCAGTACTTC CASSLGPVGRGTETQYF - TRBJ2-5 TRBV7-9 -
TGTGCCAGCAGCTTAGATAATAGGGGGTTGGAGAACTACGAGCAGTACTTC CASSLDNRGLENYEQYF - TRBJ2-7 TRBV11-2 -
TGCGCCAGCAGAAGACTAGCGGACGGCGGGGAGCTGTTTTTT CASRRLADGGELFF - TRBJ2-2 TRBV10-1 TRBD2
TGTGCCAGTAGTGCCAGGGACAGGGGGAACACTGAAGCTTTCTTT CASSARDRGNTEAFF - TRBJ1-1 TRBV19 TRBD1
TGCGCCAGCAGCTTGGCCTATGGGAGTCACCAAGAGACCCAGTACTTC CASSLAYGSHQETQYF - TRBJ2-5 TRBV5-1 -
TGCGCCAGCAGCTTGGGACTGGGGACAGGGGTGGCTGAAGCTTTCTTT CASSLGLGTGVAEAFF - TRBJ1-1 TRBV5-1 TRBD1
TGTGCCAGCAGTTACGCTCCGGGGCGGGGGCCAGAGACCCAGTACTTC CASSYAPGRGPETQYF - TRBJ2-5 TRBV6-5 -
TGTGCCAGCAGGCTAGCGGGAGGGCCGTACGAGCAGTACTTC CASRLAGGPYEQYF - TRBJ2-7 TRBV27 TRBD2
TGTGCCAGCAGTTCAAGGGAGACGAACACTGAAGCTTTCTTT CASSSRETNTEAFF - TRBJ1-1 TRBV7-2 -
TGCGCCAGCAGCCAAGAAATGGAGGACGTTTGGTCCTACAATGAGCAGTTCTTC CASSQEMEDVWSYNEQFF - TRBJ2-1 TRBV4-1 -
TGTGCCAGCAGTCCGTTGGGTAGGGGAAATGGCTACACCTTC CASSPLGRGNGYTF once TRBJ1-2 TRBV27 -
TGTGCCAGCAGTATCGCGGGGGGCCAGCCCCAGCATTTT CASSIAGGQPQHF - TRBJ1-5 TRBV2 -
TGTGCCAGCAGCCCCATGGGGGCACAGGGGAATGAAAAACTGTTTTTT CASSPMGAQGNEKLFF - TRBJ1-4 TRBV7-9 TRBD1
TGCGCCAGCAGCCAGACAGGGGTGGGTGCTGAAGCTTTCTTT CASSQTGVGAEAFF - TRBJ1-1 TRBV4-1 TRBD1
TGTGCCAGCAGCCAGGTGACAGCCGAGGACACTGAAGCTTTCTTT CASSQVTAEDTEAFF - TRBJ1-1 TRBV4-2 -
TGTGCCAGCAGCTTGGGATGGGCAGGGGGCGGGAGCACTGAAGCTTTCTTT CASSLGWAGGGSTEAFF - TRBJ1-1 TRBV5-4 TRBD1
TGTGCCAGCAGCGCGGACACTAACAATCAGCCCCAGCATTTT CASSADTNNQPQHF few TRBJ1-5 TRBV2 -
TGTGCCAGCAGCTTAGTTACAGGGGGGCCGGTAGAAAAACTGTTTTTT CASSLVTGGPVEKLFF - TRBJ1-4 TRBV11-2 TRBD1
TGTGCCAGCAGTTCTCGACTAGCGGGGGGAAATGAGCAGTTCTTC CASSSRLAGGNEQFF - TRBJ2-1 TRBV27 TRBD2
TGCGCCAGCAGTGAACCGGGACAGGGGGCTGCGGAGCAGTACTTC CASSEPGQGAAEQYF - TRBJ2-7 TRBV10-1 TRBD1
TGTGCCAGCAGCTTATTGACAGCCGTCACTGAAGCTTTCTTT CASSLLTAVTEAFF - TRBJ1-1 TRBV7-2 -
TGTGCCTGGATGGGGCTCAGGTTTGGGGATGGCTACACCTTC CAWMGLRFGDGYTF - TRBJ1-2 TRBV30 -
TGTGCCACCAGCATCGGGACAGGGGCGGAGGGCTACGAGCAGTACTTC CATSIGTGAEGYEQYF once TRBJ2-7 TRBV15 TRBD1
TGTGCCAGCAGCTTAGACAGGGGAGACGAGCAGTACTTC CASSLDRGDEQYF - TRBJ2-7 TRBV7-8 TRBD1
TGCGCCAGCAGCTCCAGCGGGAGATCTTCCTACGAGCAGTACTTC CASSSSGRSSYEQYF - TRBJ2-7 TRBV5-1 TRBD2
TGCGCCAGCAGCCAAGACGGGGATATAGCTTTCTTT CASSQDGDIAFF - TRBJ1-1 TRBV4-1 -
TGTGCCAGTAGTATCGGACTAGCGGGGGTCTACGAGCAGTACTTC CASSIGLAGVYEQYF - TRBJ2-7 TRBV19 TRBD2
TGTGCCAGTCGATCAGGGGGCTCGGTCTATGGCTACACCTTC CASRSGGSVYGYTF - TRBJ1-2 TRBV19 TRBD1
TGTGCCAGCAGTCTTAACCGGGACAGAAATGAAAAACTGTTTTTT CASSLNRDRNEKLFF - TRBJ1-4 TRBV6-5 TRBD1
TGTGCCAGCTCACCACAAGGGGAAGAAAAACTGTTTTTT CASSPQGEEKLFF once TRBJ1-4 TRBV18 -
TGTGCCAGCAGCCCTACAATCCTCACAGGGGATCACGGCTATGGCTACACCTTC CASSPTILTGDHGYGYTF - TRBJ1-2 TRBV3-1/TRBV3-2 TRBD1
TGTGCCAGCAGCCAATACAGGGGGAAAAATTCACCCCTCCACTTT CASSQYRGKNSPLHF - TRBJ1-6 TRBV14 TRBD1
TGCGCCAGCAGCCAAGGACGGCTAGCGGGGCCTCAAGAGACCCAGTACTTC CASSQGRLAGPQETQYF once TRBJ2-5 TRBV4-1 TRBD2
TGTGCCAGTAGTTTTACAGGAGGGGATGAGCAGTTCTTC CASSFTGGDEQFF - TRBJ2-1 TRBV19 -
TGCGCCAGCAGCTTGGGCCCGGGACTAGCTAATGAGCAGTTCTTC CASSLGPGLANEQFF - TRBJ2-1 TRBV5-1 TRBD2
TGCGCCAGCAGCTTGTCGACAGAGAACTATGGCTACACCTTC CASSLSTENYGYTF - TRBJ1-2 TRBV5-1 -
TGTGCCAGCAGTTTATACGGCTACCGGGCTGAAGCTTTCTTT CASSLYGYRAEAFF - TRBJ1-1 TRBV27 -
TGTGCCAGTAGTAGCTCCGAGCGAAACGAGCAGTACTTC CASSSSERNEQYF - TRBJ2-7 TRBV19 -
TGCAGTGCCAGGACAGCTTATGGCTACACCTTC CSARTAYGYTF - TRBJ1-2 TRBV20-1 -
TGTGCCAGCAGCTTAGAGGTGGTGGGCAGGGGCTACTATGGCTACACCTTC CASSLEVVGRGYYGYTF - TRBJ1-2 TRBV11-3 -
TGTGCCAGCAGCCAGGCCCCAGGGGGCTCTGGAAACACCATATATTTT CASSQAPGGSGNTIYF - TRBJ1-3 TRBV3-1/TRBV3-2 TRBD1
TGTGCCAGCACCCCGGACAGTTATCTCAATCAGCCCCAGCATTTT CASTPDSYLNQPQHF - TRBJ1-5 TRBV21-1 -
TGTGCCAGCAGCTACGACAGGGTCAATGGCTACACCTTC CASSYDRVNGYTF - TRBJ1-2 TRBV5-5 TRBD1
TGCGCCAGCAGCCAAGATAACAACCAGGGGGCCACCTATGGCTACACCTTC CASSQDNNQGATYGYTF few TRBJ1-2 TRBV4-1 TRBD1
TGTGCCAGCAGCGATGCCGGGACAGGCGACCTTTACAATGAGCAGTTCTTC CASSDAGTGDLYNEQFF once TRBJ2-1 TRBV7-9 TRBD1
TGTGCCAGCAGCGATCTAGCGGGGGGTTACAATGAGCAGTTCTTC CASSDLAGGYNEQFF - TRBJ2-1 TRBV7-9 TRBD2
TGTGCCAGCAGCTTGTCAGGGACAGGTGCCTACGAGCAGTACTTC CASSLSGTGAYEQYF - TRBJ2-7 TRBV5-4 TRBD1
TGCGCCAGCAGCATCGGACAGAATGGAGAGACCCAGTACTTC CASSIGQNGETQYF - TRBJ2-5 TRBV5-1 -
TGTGCCAGCACCCTCTACACTGAAGCTTTCTTT CASTLYTEAFF - TRBJ1-1 TRBV6-6 -
TGTGCCAGCAGTGAAGGGACGGGGAATGAAAAACTGTTTTTT CASSEGTGNEKLFF - TRBJ1-4 TRBV2 -
TGTGCCAGTAGTCAAGACAGGGGACCTGGAAACACCATATATTTT CASSQDRGPGNTIYF - TRBJ1-3 TRBV19 TRBD1
TGTGCCAGCAGTGAATACGGCACCGGGGAGCTGTTTTTT CASSEYGTGELFF once TRBJ2-2 TRBV25-1 -
TGTGCCAGCAGCTTAAGGGGGCAGGCTGGCTACACCTTC CASSLRGQAGYTF - TRBJ1-2 TRBV13 TRBD1